The present entry profiles one T cell receptor (beta chain) with its context. What it binds is not known. These data come from a study of blood T cells in healthy people across ages. This CDR3 comprises 17 residues. Per the germline V gene, CDR1 is MNHNY and CDR2 is SVGAGI (reference sequence). Unmatched junction bases numbered 14, after V lost 6 bases and J lost 1 base. Findings and limits, study-wide: It was not known whether donors were CMV positive (a possible confounder of expanded clonotype changes).

Combining a sample-barcoded 5' primer with a J-beta primer mix, a second PCR ran for roughly 7 to 11 cycles. TCRdb redid the calling of the 5' RACE reads with MiXCR, one entry per CDR3 protein. The sample gives about 1.4 million distinct CDR3 sequences, roughly 64% of which show up once; roughly 6.3% is in the top ten. This receptor was taken from a man aged 18 to 29 in good health. The source material was blood. V is TRBV6-6 and J is TRBJ2-5; 7 nucleotides agree with TRBD1. CDR3: CASSHRQGPLVQETQYF. The CDR3 DNA follows: TGTGCCAGCAGCCATCGACAGGGTCCATTAGTCCAAGAGACCCAGTACTTC.